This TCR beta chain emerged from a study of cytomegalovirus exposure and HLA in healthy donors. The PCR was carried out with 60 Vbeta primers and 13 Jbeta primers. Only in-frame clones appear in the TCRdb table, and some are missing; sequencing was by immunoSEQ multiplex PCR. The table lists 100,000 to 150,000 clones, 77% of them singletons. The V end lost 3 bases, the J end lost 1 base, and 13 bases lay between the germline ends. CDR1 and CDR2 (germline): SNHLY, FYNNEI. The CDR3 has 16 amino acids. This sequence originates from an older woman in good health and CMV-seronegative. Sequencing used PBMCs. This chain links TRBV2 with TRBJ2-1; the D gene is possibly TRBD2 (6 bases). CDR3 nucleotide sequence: TGTGCCAGCAGTGATGCGGGGACGGGGTCCTACAATGAGCAGTTCTTC. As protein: CASSDAGTGSYNEQFF.